A single sample is the source of the 27 T cell receptor beta chains below, sequenced in a study of immune heterogeneity within non-small cell lung tumors. Template came from bulk tumor genomic DNA, at roughly 610 ng per sample. Several biopsies per primary tumor were taken during surgery, spaced as far apart as possible. Patients with untreated, newly diagnosed non-small cell lung cancer underwent curative surgery. It was with 32 V and 13 J primers that multiplex PCR amplified TCR beta CDR3. From the multiplex PCR reads, TCRdb called clonotypes with MiXCR, one entry per CDR3 protein. The table records over 25,000 distinct CDR3 sequences, around 30% of them present only once. The source material was lung tumor tissue. Every receptor here comes from a man aged 40-49 years with non-small cell lung cancer.

This clonotype was counted a few times. This chain uses TRBV20-1 with TRBJ1-2, with D uncertain. Germline assignment: CDR1 DFQATT and CDR2 SNEGSKA (reference sequence). CDR3 size: 15 residues. The ends were cut back, 0 bases at V and 3 bases at J, with 14 bases in the middle. The CDR3 nucleotides read TGCAGTGCTAGAGACCTAAAGAGGGCCGACTATGGCTACACCTTC. Its protein is CSARDLKRADYGYTF.

At least ten counts were recorded for this clonotype. The chain recombines TRBV19 with TRBJ1-5; TRBD1 matches at 7 bases. From germline, CDR1 is LNHDA and CDR2 SQIVND (reference sequence). The V and J ends lost 4 bases and 4 bases, in that order; junction bases with no gene match: 4. The length of the CDR3 is 14 residues. The CDR3 here is CASSRQGGNQPQHF. CDR3 nucleotide sequence: TGTGCCAGTAGTAGACAGGGAGGGAATCAGCCCCAGCATTTT. Based on the CDR3 plus reference TRBV19 and TRBJ1-5, the full variable domain is DGGITQSPKYLFRKEGQNVTLSCEQNLNHDAMYWYRQDPGQGLRLIYYSQIVNDFQKGDIAEGYSVSREKKESFPLTVTSAQKNPTAFYLCASSRQGGNQPQHFGDGTRLSIL.

There are many counts of this clonotype. V usage is TRBV20-1 and J usage is TRBJ2-7, with D maybe TRBD1 (6 bases). V was trimmed by 3 bases and J by 1 base, leaving 10 bases between them. The CDR3 sequence is 13 residues long. In germline, CDR1 is DFQATT, CDR2 SNEGSKA (reference sequence). CDR3 in amino acids: CSASSDRSYEQYF. The CDR3 DNA follows: TGCAGTGCTAGTTCGGACAGATCCTACGAGCAGTACTTC.

This clonotype appeared many times. The CDR3 region is CASSIRKLAGLTDTQYF. In nucleotides, the CDR3 is TGTGCCAGTAGTATCCGAAAACTAGCGGGTCTCACAGATACGCAGTATTTT. V usage is TRBV19 and J usage is TRBJ2-3; TRBD2 aligns across 9 bases. The CDR3 loop spans 17 amino acids. The germline V gene encodes CDR1 LNHDA and CDR2 SQIVND (reference sequence). Trimming took 3 bases from V and 2 from J; bases not matched to a gene: 9.

This clonotype was seen only a few times. The rearrangement uses TRBV30 and TRBJ2-5; 11 positions match TRBD2. Looked up from germline, CDR1 is GTSNPN and CDR2 is SVGIG (reference sequence). This CDR3 comprises 15 residues. Losses at the gene ends were 2 bases for V and 4 bases for J; bases not matched to a gene: 6. DNA for the CDR3: TGTGCCTGGAGTCTTAGCGGGAGGGTAGGAGAGACCCAGTACTTC. It translates to CAWSLSGRVGETQYF.

The J gene is TRBJ2-1, the V gene TRBV10-2, with no clear D. The CDR3 contains 13 residues. V dropped 4 bases and J dropped 6 bases, with 10 bases sitting between them. CDR1 and CDR2 (germline): WSHSY, SAAADI. CDR3 residues: CASSGTPFNEQFF. As DNA, the CDR3 is TGCGCCAGCAGTGGAACTCCCTTCAATGAGCAGTTCTTC.

This clonotype was detected only a few times. This sequence joins TRBV4-1 and TRBJ2-1, with 8 nucleotides matching TRBD1. This CDR3 has 12 residues. V shed 4 bases, J shed 9 bases, and the junction held 2 bases outside the gene matches. The germline CDR1 and CDR2 sequences are MGHRA and YSYEKL. This CDR3 reads CASSPRGLEQFF. In nucleotides, the CDR3 is TGCGCCAGCAGCCCCAGGGGGCTTGAGCAGTTCTTC.

The rearrangement uses TRBV10-1 and TRBJ2-3; tentatively, D is TRBD1 (5 bases). The CDR3 covers 14 residues. V was pared by 0 bases and J by 4 bases, with 8 bases between. Per the germline V gene, CDR1 is WNHNN and CDR2 is SYGVQD (reference sequence). The CDR3 coding sequence is TGCGCCAGCAGTGAGTCGTGGGGCGCAGATACGCAGTATTTT. Its translation: CASSESWGADTQYF.

This clonotype was detected many times. The V call is TRBV20-1, the J call TRBJ2-7; TRBD2 aligns across 10 bases. V was clipped by 3 bases and J by 0 bases; unmatched bases: 5. The CDR3 totals 15 residues. The V gene's germline CDR1 is DFQATT and CDR2 SNEGSKA (reference sequence). The CDR3 protein is CSASRASGGSYEQYF. The CDR3 DNA is TGCAGTGCTAGTAGGGCTAGCGGGGGCTCCTACGAGCAGTACTTC.

This sequence joins TRBV5-1 and TRBJ2-5; a weak D match, TRBD1 (5 bases). The germline V and J ends were trimmed by 3 bases and 5 bases, with 11 bases remaining between them. The CDR3 sequence is 13 residues long. The germline V gene encodes CDR1 SGHRS and CDR2 YFSETQ. The CDR3 protein is CASSSQGGETQYF. CDR3 sequence (DNA): TGCGCCAGCAGCTCCCAGGGTGGGGAGACCCAGTACTTC.

This chain joins TRBV5-1 and TRBJ2-2; D gene ambiguous. Germline CDR1 is SGHRS and CDR2 is YFSETQ. The CDR3 is made up of 14 amino acids. The V end was cut by 0 bases, the J end by 1 base, with 4 bases between. This chain's CDR3 is CASSLAVNTGELFF. The CDR3 DNA sequence: TGCGCCAGCAGCTTGGCCGTGAACACCGGGGAGCTGTTTTTT.

This clonotype was counted ten times or more. CDR3: CATSRSTGTKDNEQFF. The CDR3 region has the DNA TGTGCCACCAGCAGATCGACCGGGACAAAAGACAATGAGCAGTTCTTC. This sequence joins TRBV15 and TRBJ2-1, with D possibly TRBD1 on 6 matching bases. Trimming took off 2 bases at V and 5 bases at J, with 16 bases between the two ends. CDR3 length: 16 residues. The germline gives CDR1 LNHNV, CDR2 YYDKDF (reference sequence).

The genes are TRBV2 and TRBJ2-7; D gene ambiguous. From germline, CDR1 is SNHLY and CDR2 FYNNEI. V gave up 7 bases and J gave up 6 bases, with 7 bases separating them. The CDR3 has 10 amino acids. The CDR3 loop is CASILSEQYF. The CDR3 DNA follows: TGTGCCAGCATTTTATCCGAGCAGTACTTC.

This rearrangement joins TRBV7-6 to TRBJ2-7; TRBD2 agrees at 8 bases. Germline V lookup: CDR1 SGHVS, CDR2 FNYEAQ. This CDR3 is built from 14 residues. The J segment lost 6 bases and the V segment lost 2 bases, leaving 6 bases of the junction unmatched. The CDR3 region is CASSLTFRGGEQYF. In DNA form, the CDR3 reads TGTGCCAGCAGCTTAACCTTCCGGGGGGGCGAGCAGTACTTC.

This clonotype is labeled medium-sized. V is TRBV28 and J is TRBJ2-1; D may be TRBD1 or TRBD2 (6 bases each). Germline V gene data show CDR1 as MDHEN and CDR2 as SYDVKM. This CDR3 has 15 amino acids. Trimming removed 11 bases from V and 5 bases from J, with 22 bases in between. CDR3 sequence: CAGQYGGALDNEQFF. Here the CDR3 DNA reads TGTGCCGGACAGTATGGCGGGGCGCTCGACAATGAGCAGTTCTTC.

This clonotype was observed a handful of times. V gene TRBV29-1 combines with J gene TRBJ2-7; D may match TRBD1 or TRBD2 (5 bases each). The CDR3 length is 13 residues. The ends were cut back, 5 bases at V and 2 bases at J, with 13 bases in the middle. Per germline, CDR1 SQVTM and CDR2 ANQGSEA. CDR3 residues: CSVLSGTAYEQYF. CDR3 bases: TGCAGCGTTCTCTCCGGGACGGCCTACGAGCAGTACTTC.

A remark on this clonotype: A much larger clone sits a single nucleotide away, making a read error possible. This rearrangement joins TRBV5-1 to TRBJ2-7; 13 nucleotides agree with TRBD2. The CDR3 contains 15 residues. J gave up 5 bases and V 4 bases, and 6 bases lay outside the gene matches. Germline V gene data show CDR1 as SGHRS and CDR2 as YFSETQ. DNA of the CDR3: TGCGCCAGCAGCCATGGACTAGCGGGAGCAAACGAGCAGTACTTC. Translation: CASSHGLAGANEQYF.

This clonotype turned up a few times. The chain carries TRBV9 and TRBJ1-1; D remains unclear. The CDR3 consists of 13 residues. V lost 0 bases and J 4 bases, leaving 7 bases between the germline ends. The germline gives CDR1 SGDLS, CDR2 YYNGEE. The CDR3 DNA follows: TGTGCCAGCAGCGTAGATCGGTCCACTGAAGCTTTCTTT. Translation gives CASSVDRSTEAFF.

The chain combines TRBV24-1 with TRBJ1-1; 9 bases fit TRBD1. This CDR3 is 12 amino acids long. The V gene's germline CDR1 is KGHDR and CDR2 SFDVKD. V trimming: 4 bases; J trimming: 8 bases; junction bases outside the gene matches: 1. This CDR3 reads CATSEGQGEAFF. The CDR3 nucleotides read TGTGCCACCAGTGAGGGACAGGGAGAAGCTTTCTTT.

This clonotype appeared many times. CDR3 coding DNA: TGTGCCAGCAGAGGGACACATCCCTACGAGCAGTACTTC. Translating it yields CASRGTHPYEQYF. V is TRBV27 and J is TRBJ2-7, with a possible D match to TRBD1 (6 bases). CDR3 size: 13 residues. Trimming cost V 6 bases and J 2 bases, with 11 bases left between them. CDR1 and CDR2 (germline): MNHEY, SMNVEV (reference sequence).

There are many counts of this clonotype. This CDR3 reads CASSGMVGASGYEQYF. CDR3 DNA sequence: TGTGCCAGCAGCGGCATGGTTGGTGCGAGCGGCTACGAGCAGTACTTC. The chain combines TRBV11-3 with TRBJ2-7; tentatively, D is TRBD2 (5 bases). The CDR3 spans 16 residues. V lost 5 bases and J 3 bases, leaving 20 bases between the germline ends. The germline V gene encodes CDR1 SGHNT and CDR2 YENEEA.

Concerning this clonotype itself: A much larger clone is a single base away; this may be a read error. The chain uses TRBV7-8 and TRBJ2-7, with 7 bases lining up with TRBD1. Germline CDR1 and CDR2: SGHVS and FQNEAQ. CDR3 length: 15 amino acids. The CDR3 is CASSLVETGNYDQYF. The CDR3 nucleotides are TGTGCCAGCAGCTTAGTAGAGACAGGGAACTACGATCAGTACTTC.

This clonotype was recorded at least ten times. CDR3 bases: TGTGCCAGCAGCCCAATTTCCCCCTCCTACGAGCAGTACTTC. Translation gives CASSPISPSYEQYF. The chain recombines TRBV7-2 with TRBJ2-7; D ambiguous. Germline V CDR1 and CDR2: SGHTA, FQGNSA. Trimming took 5 bases from V and 0 from J, leaving 11 bases between them. The CDR3 has 14 amino acids.

As to this clonotype: Germline is not matched at one junction end, which may reflect a read error. The V and J genes are TRBV29-1 and TRBJ2-7; the match to TRBD2 covers 7 bases. Looked up from germline, CDR1 is SQVTM and CDR2 is ANQGSEA. The CDR3 extends over 15 amino acids. CDR3 DNA sequence: TGCAGCGTTGAGGGGATGGAGGGAGGGAACTACGATCAGTACTTC. Translated: CSVEGMEGGNYDQYF.

At least ten counts were recorded for this clonotype. The chain carries TRBV20-1 and TRBJ2-5, with D hard to call. The V end lost 2 bases, the J end lost 4 bases, and 5 bases lay between the germline ends. The CDR3 consists of 11 residues. CDR1 is DFQATT, CDR2 SNEGSKA, per germline (reference sequence). The CDR3 loop reads CSARLGETQYF. CDR3 nucleotide sequence: TGCAGTGCTAGACTAGGAGAGACCCAGTACTTC.

This clonotype was counted between two and nine times. In DNA, the CDR3 is TGTGCCAGCACTCCTGCGGGGAGCAAAAACATTCAGTACTTC. Amino acid sequence: CASTPAGSKNIQYF. The chain combines TRBV12-3 or TRBV12-4 with TRBJ2-4; weak D call: TRBD2 (6 bases). Deletions cut 7 bases from V and 3 bases from J, with 13 bases between. This CDR3 has 14 residues.

This clonotype has more than one count but fewer than ten. J is TRBJ1-1 and V is TRBV6-6; D gene uncertain. The CDR3 length is 15 residues. V dropped 2 bases and J dropped 0 bases, with 10 bases sitting between them. The germline CDR1 and CDR2 sequences are MNHNY and SVGAGI (reference sequence). Here the CDR3 reads CASSYHDTVNTEAFF. The CDR3 coding sequence is TGTGCCAGCAGTTACCACGACACAGTGAACACTGAAGCTTTCTTT.